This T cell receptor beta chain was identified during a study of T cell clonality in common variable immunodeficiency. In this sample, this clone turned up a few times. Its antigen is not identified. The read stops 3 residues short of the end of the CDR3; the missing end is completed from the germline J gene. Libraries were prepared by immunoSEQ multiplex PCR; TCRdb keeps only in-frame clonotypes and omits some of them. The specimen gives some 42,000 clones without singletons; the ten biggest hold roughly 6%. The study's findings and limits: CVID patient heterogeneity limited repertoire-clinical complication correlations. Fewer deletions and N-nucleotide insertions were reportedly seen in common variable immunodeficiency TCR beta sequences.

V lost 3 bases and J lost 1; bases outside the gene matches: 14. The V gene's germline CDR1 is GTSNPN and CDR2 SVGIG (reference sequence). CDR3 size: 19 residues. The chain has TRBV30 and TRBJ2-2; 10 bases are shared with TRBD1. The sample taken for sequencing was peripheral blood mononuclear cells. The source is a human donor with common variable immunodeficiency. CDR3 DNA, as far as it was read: TGTGCCTGGAGGCTCTTGCGAGGACAGGGGGTTGGGAACACCGGGGAG. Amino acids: CAWRLLRGQGVGNTGE. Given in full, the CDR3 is CAWRLLRGQGVGNTGELFF.